The TCR beta chain described here comes from a study of Tregs in tolerant kidney transplant recipients. Findings of the study overall: Tolerant patients' donor-specific Tregs expanded beyond overall Tregs, suggesting antigen-driven growth. Biological reproducibility was not directly addressed in this study.

The method was immunoSEQ multiplex PCR; TCRdb's version includes in-frame clones alone and lacks a portion of them. The sample lists 60,000 to 75,000 clones; approximately 83% were seen once. A word on this clone: Its target is not known.

The V end was cut by 0 bases, the J end by 4 bases, with 19 bases between. Germline V lookup: CDR1 SGHRS, CDR2 YFSETQ. The CDR3 loop spans 17 amino acids. V usage is TRBV5-1 and J usage is TRBJ1-2; D unresolved. The sample was Tregs from blood, taken before the transplant. The TCR originated in a human donor who received a combined kidney and bone marrow transplant. The CDR3 loop reads CASSLVETDTKFYGYTF. The CDR3 nucleotides read TGCGCCAGCAGCTTGGTGGAAACAGACACGAAGTTCTATGGCTACACCTTC. Full variable domain (remainder filled in from reference TRBV5-1 and TRBJ1-2): KAGVTQTPRYLIKTRGQQVTLSCSPISGHRSVSWYQQTPGQGLQFLFEYFSETQRNKGNFPGRFSGRQFSNSRSEMNVSTLELGDSALYLCASSLVETDTKFYGYTFGSGTRLTVV.